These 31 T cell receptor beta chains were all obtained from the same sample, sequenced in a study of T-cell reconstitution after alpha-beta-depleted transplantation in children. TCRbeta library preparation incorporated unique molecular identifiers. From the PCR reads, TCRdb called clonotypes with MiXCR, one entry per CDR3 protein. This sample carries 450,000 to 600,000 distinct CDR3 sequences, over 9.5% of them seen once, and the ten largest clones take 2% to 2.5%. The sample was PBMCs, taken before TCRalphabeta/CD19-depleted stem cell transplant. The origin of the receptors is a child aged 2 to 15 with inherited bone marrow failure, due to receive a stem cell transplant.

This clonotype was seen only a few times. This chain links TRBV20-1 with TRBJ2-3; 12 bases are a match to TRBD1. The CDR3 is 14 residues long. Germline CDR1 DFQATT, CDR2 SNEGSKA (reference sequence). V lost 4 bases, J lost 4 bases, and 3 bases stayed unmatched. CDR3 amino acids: CSANRDRGPDTQYF. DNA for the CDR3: TGCAGTGCTAACCGGGACAGGGGGCCAGATACGCAGTATTTT.

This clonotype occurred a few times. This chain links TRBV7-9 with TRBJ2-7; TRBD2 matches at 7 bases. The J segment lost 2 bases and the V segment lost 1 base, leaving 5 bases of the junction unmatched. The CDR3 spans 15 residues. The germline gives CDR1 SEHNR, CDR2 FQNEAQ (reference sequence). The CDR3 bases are TGTGCCAGCAGCTTAGACAGAGCGGGACCCTACGAGCAGTACTTC. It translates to CASSLDRAGPYEQYF.

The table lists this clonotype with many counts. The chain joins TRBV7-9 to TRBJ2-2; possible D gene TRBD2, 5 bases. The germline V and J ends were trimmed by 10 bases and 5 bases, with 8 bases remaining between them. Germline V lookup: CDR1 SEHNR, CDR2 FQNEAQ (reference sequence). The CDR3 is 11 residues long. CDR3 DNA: TGTGCCATACCGGGAACCGGGGAGCTGTTTTTT. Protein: CAIPGTGELFF.

CDR3 DNA sequence: TGTGCCAGCTCATACCTCGGAACCTCAACTAGCGGGAGATTGAAACTTTACGAGCAGTACTTC. It encodes CASSYLGTSTSGRLKLYEQYF. The genes are TRBV18 and TRBJ2-7, with 11 bases identical to TRBD2. CDR1 KGHSH and CDR2 LQKENI come from the germline V gene. CDR3 size: 21 residues. The V and J ends lost 5 bases and 4 bases, in that order; junction bases with no gene match: 25.

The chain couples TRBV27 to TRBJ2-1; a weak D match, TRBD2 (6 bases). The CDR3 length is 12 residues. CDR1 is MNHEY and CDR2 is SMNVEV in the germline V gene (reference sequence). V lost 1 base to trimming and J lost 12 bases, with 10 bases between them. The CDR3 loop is CASSLYGSGQFF. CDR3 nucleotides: TGTGCCAGCAGTTTATACGGGAGCGGGCAGTTCTTC.

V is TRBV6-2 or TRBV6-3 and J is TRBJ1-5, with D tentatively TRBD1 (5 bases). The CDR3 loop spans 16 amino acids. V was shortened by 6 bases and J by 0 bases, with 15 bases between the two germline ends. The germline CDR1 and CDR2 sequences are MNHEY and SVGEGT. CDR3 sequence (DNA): TGTGCCAGCAGCCACGAGGACATCTATAGCAATCAGCCCCAGCATTTT. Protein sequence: CASSHEDIYSNQPQHF.

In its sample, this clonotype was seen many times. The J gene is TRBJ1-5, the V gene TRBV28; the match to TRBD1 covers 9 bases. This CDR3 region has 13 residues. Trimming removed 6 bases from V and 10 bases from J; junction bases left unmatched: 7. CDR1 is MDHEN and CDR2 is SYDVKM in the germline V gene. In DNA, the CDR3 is TGTGCCAGCAGGGAGGGACAGGGCGGTCCCCAGCATTTT. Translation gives CASREGQGGPQHF. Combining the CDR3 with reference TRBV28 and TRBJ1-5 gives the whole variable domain DVKVTQSSRYLVKRTGEKVFLECVQDMDHENMFWYRQDPGLGLRLIYFSYDVKMKEKGDIPEGYSVSREKKERFSLILESASTNQTSMYLCASREGQGGPQHFGDGTRLSIL.

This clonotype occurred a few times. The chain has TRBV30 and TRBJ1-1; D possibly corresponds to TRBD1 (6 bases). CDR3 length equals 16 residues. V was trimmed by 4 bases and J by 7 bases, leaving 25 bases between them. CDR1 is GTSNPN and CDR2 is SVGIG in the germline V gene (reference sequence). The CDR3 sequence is CAWNPLFGTPRLEAFF. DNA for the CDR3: TGTGCCTGGAACCCCCTCTTCGGGACACCTAGACTTGAAGCTTTCTTT.

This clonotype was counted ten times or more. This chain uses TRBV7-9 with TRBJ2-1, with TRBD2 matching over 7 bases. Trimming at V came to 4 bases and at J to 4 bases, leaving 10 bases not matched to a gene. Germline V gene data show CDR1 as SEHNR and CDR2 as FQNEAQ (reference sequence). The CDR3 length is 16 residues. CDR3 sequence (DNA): TGTGCCAGCAGCTCCCTTCGGGAGGCCTATTACAATGAGCAGTTCTTC. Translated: CASSSLREAYYNEQFF.

DNA for the CDR3: TGTGCCAGCAGTGTGGGTCGGATCTCTGAAGCTTTCTTT. Amino acids: CASSVGRISEAFF. V is TRBV6-2 or TRBV6-3 and J is TRBJ1-1; D is ambiguous. CDR3 length: 13 residues. Germline assignment: CDR1 MNHEY and CDR2 SVGEGT. Trimming shortened V by 5 bases and J by 6 bases, and 13 bases separated the two germline ends.

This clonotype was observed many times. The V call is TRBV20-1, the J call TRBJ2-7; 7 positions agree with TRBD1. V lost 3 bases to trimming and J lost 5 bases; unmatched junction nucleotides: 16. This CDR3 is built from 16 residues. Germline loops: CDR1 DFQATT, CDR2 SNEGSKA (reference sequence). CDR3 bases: TGCAGTGCTAGGGCGAACAGGGGCCCCCCTTCTGACGAGCAGTACTTC. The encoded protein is CSARANRGPPSDEQYF.

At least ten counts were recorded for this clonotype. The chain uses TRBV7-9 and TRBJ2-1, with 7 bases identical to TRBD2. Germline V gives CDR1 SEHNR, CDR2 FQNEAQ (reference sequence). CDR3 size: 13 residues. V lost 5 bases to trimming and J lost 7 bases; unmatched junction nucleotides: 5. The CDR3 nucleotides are TGTGCCAGCAGCGTCCGTAGCGGGAATGAGCAGTTCTTC. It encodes CASSVRSGNEQFF.

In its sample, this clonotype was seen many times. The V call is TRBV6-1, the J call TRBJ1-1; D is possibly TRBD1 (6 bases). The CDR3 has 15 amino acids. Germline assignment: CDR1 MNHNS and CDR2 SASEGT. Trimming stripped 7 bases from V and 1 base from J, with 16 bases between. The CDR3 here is CASTQPGQRNTEAFF. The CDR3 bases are TGTGCCAGCACTCAACCGGGACAACGGAACACTGAAGCTTTCTTT.

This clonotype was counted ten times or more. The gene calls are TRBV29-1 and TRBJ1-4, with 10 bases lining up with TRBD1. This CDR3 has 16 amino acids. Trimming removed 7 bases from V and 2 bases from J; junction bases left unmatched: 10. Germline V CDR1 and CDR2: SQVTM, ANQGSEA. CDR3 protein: CSAEGGTGETNEKLFF. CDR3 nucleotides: TGCAGCGCCGAGGGCGGGACAGGGGAGACTAATGAAAAACTGTTTTTT.

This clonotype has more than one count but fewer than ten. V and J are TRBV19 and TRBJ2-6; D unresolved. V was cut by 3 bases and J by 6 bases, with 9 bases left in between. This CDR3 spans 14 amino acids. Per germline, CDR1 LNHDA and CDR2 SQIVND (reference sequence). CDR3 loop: CASSIFPVANVLTF. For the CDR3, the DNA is TGTGCCAGTAGTATTTTTCCGGTGGCCAACGTCCTGACTTTC.

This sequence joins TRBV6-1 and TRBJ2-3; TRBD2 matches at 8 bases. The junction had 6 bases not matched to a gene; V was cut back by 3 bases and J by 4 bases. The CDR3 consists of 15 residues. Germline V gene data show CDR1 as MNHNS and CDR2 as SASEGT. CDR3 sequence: CASSEQAGEADTQYF. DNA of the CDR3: TGTGCCAGCAGTGAGCAAGCGGGAGAAGCAGATACGCAGTATTTT.

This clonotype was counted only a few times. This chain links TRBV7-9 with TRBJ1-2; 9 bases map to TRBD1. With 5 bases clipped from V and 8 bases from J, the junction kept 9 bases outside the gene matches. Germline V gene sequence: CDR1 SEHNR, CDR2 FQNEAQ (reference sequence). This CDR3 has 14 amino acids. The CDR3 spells CASSLRDRAYGYTF. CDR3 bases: TGTGCCAGCAGCCTTAGGGACAGGGCTTACGGCTACACCTTC.

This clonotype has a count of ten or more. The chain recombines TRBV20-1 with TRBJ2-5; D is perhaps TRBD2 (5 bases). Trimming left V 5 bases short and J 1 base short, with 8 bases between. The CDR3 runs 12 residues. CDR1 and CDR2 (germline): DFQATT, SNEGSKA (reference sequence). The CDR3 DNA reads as TGCAGTGCTGTGCGGGTCCAAGAGACCCAGTACTTC. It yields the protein CSAVRVQETQYF.

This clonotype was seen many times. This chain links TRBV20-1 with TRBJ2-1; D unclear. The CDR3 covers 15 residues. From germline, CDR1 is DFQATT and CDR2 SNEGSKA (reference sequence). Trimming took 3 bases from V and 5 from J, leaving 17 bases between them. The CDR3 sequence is CSASLGGPEDNEQFF. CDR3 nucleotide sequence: TGCAGTGCTAGTTTGGGTGGGCCTGAAGACAATGAGCAGTTCTTC.

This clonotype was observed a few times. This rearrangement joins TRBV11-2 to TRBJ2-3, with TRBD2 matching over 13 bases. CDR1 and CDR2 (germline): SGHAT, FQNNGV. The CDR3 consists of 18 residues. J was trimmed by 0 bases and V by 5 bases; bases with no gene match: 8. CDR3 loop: CASSLWTSGRASTDTQYF. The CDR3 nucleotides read TGTGCCAGCAGCCTATGGACTAGCGGGAGAGCTAGCACAGATACGCAGTATTTT.

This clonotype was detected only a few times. The CDR3: CASSPVGASYNEQFF. DNA for the CDR3: TGTGCCAGCAGTCCTGTGGGGGCATCCTACAATGAGCAGTTCTTC. The chain joins TRBV7-9 to TRBJ2-1, with D tentatively TRBD1 (6 bases). This CDR3 has 15 amino acids. In germline, CDR1 is SEHNR, CDR2 FQNEAQ (reference sequence). Trimming removed 6 bases from V and 1 base from J, with 13 bases in between.

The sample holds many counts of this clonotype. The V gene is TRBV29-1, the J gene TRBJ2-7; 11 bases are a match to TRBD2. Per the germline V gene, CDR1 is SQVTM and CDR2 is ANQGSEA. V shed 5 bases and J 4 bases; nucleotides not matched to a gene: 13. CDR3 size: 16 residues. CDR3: CSVIGDPTSGTYEQYF. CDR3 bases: TGCAGCGTTATAGGGGATCCGACTAGCGGGACATACGAGCAGTACTTC.

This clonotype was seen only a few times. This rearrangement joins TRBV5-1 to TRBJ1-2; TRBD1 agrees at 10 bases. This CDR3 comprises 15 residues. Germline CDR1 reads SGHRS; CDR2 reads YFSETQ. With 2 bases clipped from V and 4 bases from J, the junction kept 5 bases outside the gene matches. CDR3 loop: CASSFSGTGAYGYTF. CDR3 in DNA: TGCGCCAGCAGCTTTTCCGGGACAGGGGCCTATGGCTACACCTTC.

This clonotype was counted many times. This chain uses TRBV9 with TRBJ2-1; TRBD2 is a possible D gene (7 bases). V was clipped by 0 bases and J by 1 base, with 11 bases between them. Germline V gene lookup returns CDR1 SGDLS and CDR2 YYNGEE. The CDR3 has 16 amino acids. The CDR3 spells CASSVVGRGSYNEQFF. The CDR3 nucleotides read TGTGCCAGCAGCGTAGTGGGGAGGGGGTCCTACAATGAGCAGTTCTTC.

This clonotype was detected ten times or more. DNA of the CDR3: TGCAGCGTTGGCAGGGACTCCTACAATGAGCAGTTCTTC. Residues: CSVGRDSYNEQFF. The chain combines TRBV29-1 with TRBJ2-1; D possibly corresponds to TRBD1 (5 bases). V shed 4 bases and J shed 0 bases, with 7 bases lying between them. CDR3 length: 13 amino acids. Germline V gene data show CDR1 as SQVTM and CDR2 as ANQGSEA.

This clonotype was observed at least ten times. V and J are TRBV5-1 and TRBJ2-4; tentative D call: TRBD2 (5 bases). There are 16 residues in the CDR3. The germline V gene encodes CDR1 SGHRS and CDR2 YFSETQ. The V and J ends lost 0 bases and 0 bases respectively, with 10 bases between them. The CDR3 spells CASSLAFEGAKNIQYF. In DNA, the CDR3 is TGCGCCAGCAGCTTGGCCTTTGAGGGAGCCAAAAACATTCAGTACTTC.

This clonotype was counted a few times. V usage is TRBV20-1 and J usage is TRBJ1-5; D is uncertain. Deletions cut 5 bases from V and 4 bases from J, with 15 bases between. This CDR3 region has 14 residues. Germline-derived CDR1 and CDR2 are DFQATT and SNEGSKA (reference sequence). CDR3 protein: CSAVNRARNQPQHF. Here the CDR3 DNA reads TGCAGTGCTGTTAACCGGGCCAGGAATCAGCCCCAGCATTTT.

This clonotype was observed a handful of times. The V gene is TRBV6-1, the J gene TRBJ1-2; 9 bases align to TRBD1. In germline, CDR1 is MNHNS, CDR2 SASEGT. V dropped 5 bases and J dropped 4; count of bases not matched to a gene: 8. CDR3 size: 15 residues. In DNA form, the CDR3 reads TGTGCCAGCAGTCCCAAACAGGGGGCAGGCTATGGCTACACCTTC. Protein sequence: CASSPKQGAGYGYTF.

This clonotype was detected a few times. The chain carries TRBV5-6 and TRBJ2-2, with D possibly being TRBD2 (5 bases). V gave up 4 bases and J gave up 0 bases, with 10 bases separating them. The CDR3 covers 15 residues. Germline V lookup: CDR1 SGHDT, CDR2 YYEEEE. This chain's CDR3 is CASSVGLSNTGELFF. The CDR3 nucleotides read TGTGCCAGCAGCGTCGGACTTTCGAACACCGGGGAGCTGTTTTTT. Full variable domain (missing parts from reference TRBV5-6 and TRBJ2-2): DAGVTQSPTHLIKTRGQQVTLRCSPKSGHDTVSWYQQALGQGPQFIFQYYEEEERQRGNFPDRFSGHQFPNYSSELNVNALLLGDSALYLCASSVGLSNTGELFFGEGSRLTVL.

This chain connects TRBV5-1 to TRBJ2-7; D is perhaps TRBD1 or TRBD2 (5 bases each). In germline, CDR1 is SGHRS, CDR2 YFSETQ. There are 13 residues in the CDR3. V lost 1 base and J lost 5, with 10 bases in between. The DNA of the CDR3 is TGCGCCAGCAGCTTGATACGGGGCCACGAGCAGTACTTC. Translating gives CASSLIRGHEQYF.

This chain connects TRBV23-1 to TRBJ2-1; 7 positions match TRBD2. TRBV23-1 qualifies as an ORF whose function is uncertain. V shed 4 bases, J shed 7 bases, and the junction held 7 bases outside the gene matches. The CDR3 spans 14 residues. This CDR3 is CASSRTRPSNEQFF. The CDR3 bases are TGCGCCAGCAGTCGGACTAGACCTAGTAATGAGCAGTTCTTC.